The present T cell receptor beta chain was sequenced within a study of cytomegalovirus exposure and HLA in healthy donors. Study-wide results and limits: Usually a TCR sequence was rare, but some public TCRs were found in many donors. Listed as cytomegalovirus-associated were about 160 TCR beta chains. It was found in a later analysis that first-cohort TCR clusters tended to co-occur in the 100 to 150 validation repertoires.

While the first cohort had 600 to 850 subjects, the donors belonged to the separate validation cohort of over a hundred subjects. Generated by immunoSEQ multiplex PCR, the TCRdb table keeps only in-frame clones and is missing some. The data show over 200,000 clones, approximately 86% seen once. In regard to this clone: Its antigen remains unidentified.

The sample comprised PBMCs. This TCR was sampled from a woman aged 18 to 35 in good health and CMV-seronegative.

The CDR3 protein is CASGAGPNTEAFF. DNA for the CDR3: TGTGCCAGCGGGGCAGGGCCTAACACTGAAGCTTTCTTT. The chain is built from TRBV25-1 and TRBJ1-1; a weak D match, TRBD1 (5 bases). Germline V gives CDR1 MGHDK, CDR2 SYGVNS. V lost 8 bases and J lost 2, with 12 bases in between. This CDR3 is 13 amino acids long.